This is a list of T cell receptor beta chains from one sample in a study of OX40 agonist ivuxolimab in advanced cancers. TCRdb's copy holds only in-frame clones and misses some; the assay was immunoSEQ multiplex PCR. This table holds under 45,000 clones, over 75% found once. Sample: CD4+ or CD8+ T cells sorted from blood, taken in a trial of the OX40 agonist ivuxolimab. The source is an adult with an advanced solid tumor such as melanoma, head and neck, liver or kidney cancer. CDR3s include the opening cysteine and the closing phenylalanine or tryptophan. A D gene is named only where the DNA matches it firmly. Clone size is given for some rows only: seen once, a few or many times, or a class if the clone is expanded.

TRBV5-1	NA	TRBD2	TRBJ2-3	TGCGCCAGCAGCTGGTCCCTAGCGGGGGGCACAGATACGCAGTATTTT	CASSWSLAGGTDTQYF
TRBV5-4	NA	NA	TRBJ2-7	TGTGCCAGCAGCTTGGAAGACAGGCCTTACGAGCAGTACTTC	CASSLEDRPYEQYF
TRBV2	NA	TRBD2	TRBJ2-3	TGTGCCAGCAACCTAGCGGGGGGAAGCACAGATACGCAGTATTTT	CASNLAGGSTDTQYF
TRBV11-1	NA	TRBD1	TRBJ1-1	TGTGCCAGCAGCTTGGCGGGACAGGGTGACGCTTTCTTT	CASSLAGQGDAFF
TRBV18	NA	NA	TRBJ1-4	TGTGCCAGCTCCAACCGGGCGGGGGATGAAAAACTGTTTTTT	CASSNRAGDEKLFF
TRBV11-2	NA	TRBD2	TRBJ2-3	TGTGCCAGCACCGACCCTAGCGGGGAGCCCCAAGATACGCAGTATTTT	CASTDPSGEPQDTQYF
TRBV5-6	NA	NA	TRBJ1-5	TGTGCCAGCAGCTTGGGGGACCCAAGGGTTGATTGGAATCAGCCCCAGCATTTT	CASSLGDPRVDWNQPQHF
TRBV29-1	NA	NA	TRBJ1-1	TGCAGCGCCGCAGGGGACACTGAAGCTTTCTTT	CSAAGDTEAFF
TRBV7-9	NA	NA	TRBJ1-2	TGTGCCAGCAGCTTGAAAGAGGGGAGGGGCGGCTACACCTTC	CASSLKEGRGGYTF
TRBV30	NA	NA	TRBJ1-2	TGTGCCTGGAGTATCACCCACACCGGGACAAGCTATGGCTACACCTTC	CAWSITHTGTSYGYTF
TRBV2	NA	NA	TRBJ2-5	TGTGCCAGCAGTGAAGGATTCGGCGGAGAGACCCAGTACTTC	CASSEGFGGETQYF
TRBV2	NA	NA	TRBJ2-3	TGTGCCAGCAGGGGGATGCGGGGCACAGATACGCAGTATTTT	CASRGMRGTDTQYF
TRBV27	NA	NA	TRBJ1-2	TGTGCCAGCAGTCAGGCGACGGACAGTAGCAGCTACACCTTC	CASSQATDSSSYTF
TRBV19	NA	TRBD1	TRBJ1-1	TGTGCCAGCCTCGCCGGACAGGCCAGATCGGGAGCTTTCTTT	CASLAGQARSGAFF
TRBV18	NA	TRBD1	TRBJ2-7	TGTGCCAGCTCACCACCGACAGGGAACTTCTACGAGCAGTACTTC	CASSPPTGNFYEQYF
TRBV11-2	NA	TRBD2	TRBJ2-7	TGTGCCAGCAGCTTGGGGGGGGACTACGAGCAGTACTTC	CASSLGGDYEQYF
TRBV4-1	few	NA	TRBJ1-5	TGCGCCAGCAGCCAGTGGGGAGGTAATCAGCCCCAGCATTTT	CASSQWGGNQPQHF
TRBV6-5	NA	TRBD2	TRBJ2-3	TGTGCCAGCAGTTACTTTGCGGGGGGGAACACAGATACGCAGTATTTT	CASSYFAGGNTDTQYF
TRBV5-1	NA	TRBD2	TRBJ2-7	TGCGCCAGCAGAGACCCGGGACTAGAGGACTACGAGCAGTACTTC	CASRDPGLEDYEQYF
TRBV19	NA	TRBD2	TRBJ2-7	TGTGCCAGTAGTATGGATAGCGGGGGGGCGTACGAGCAGTACTTC	CASSMDSGGAYEQYF
TRBV9	NA	TRBD1	TRBJ1-1	TGTGCCAGCAGCGTAGCCCCGGACAGGGGGCTCGGCGGCACTGAAGCTTTCTTT	CASSVAPDRGLGGTEAFF
TRBV7-9	NA	NA	TRBJ1-2	TGTGCCGGGGGGAGGGCAGAAACCAACTATGGCTACACCTTC	CAGGRAETNYGYTF
TRBV5-6	NA	NA	TRBJ2-7	TGTGCCAGCAGCTGGAGTTTCACAGGATCCTCCTACGAGCAGTACTTC	CASSWSFTGSSYEQYF
TRBV7-9	NA	NA	TRBJ1-5	TGTGCCAGCAGCTTAGGGTTGGGTCAGCCCCAGCATTTT	CASSLGLGQPQHF
TRBV27	NA	TRBD1	TRBJ1-6	TGTGCCAGCAGTCCACAAGGGGGCTCGGGTTGGCCCCTCCACTTT	CASSPQGGSGWPLHF
TRBV5-8	few	NA	TRBJ2-1	TGTGCCAGCAGCCCCTGGGTAGTTACTTACAATGAGCAGTTCTTC	CASSPWVVTYNEQFF
TRBV4-1	NA	NA	TRBJ1-6	TGCGCCAGCAGCCAAGGCCAGGGAACCCGAACGGACCATTCACCCCTCCACTTT	CASSQGQGTRTDHSPLHF
TRBV5-1	NA	NA	TRBJ2-2	TGCGCCAGCAGCTTGCCAATCGGGGAGCTGTTTTTT	CASSLPIGELFF
TRBV7-9	few	TRBD1	TRBJ2-7	TGTGCCAGCAGCCCACGGACAGGGGAATACGAGCAGTACTTC	CASSPRTGEYEQYF
TRBV5-1	NA	TRBD1	TRBJ2-7	TGCGCCACCCGACAGGGGGATTTCTACGAGCAGTACTTC	CATRQGDFYEQYF
TRBV28	NA	NA	TRBJ1-3	TGTGCCAGCAGTTTATATCAGGAGGCAGGGAACGGAAACACCATATATTTT	CASSLYQEAGNGNTIYF
TRBV2	NA	TRBD1	TRBJ1-4	TGTGCCAGCAGTGAACTACAGGGGGGAAAACTGTTTTTT	CASSELQGGKLFF
TRBV28	once	NA	TRBJ1-1	TGTGCCAGCAGTTTGGGAGGGGTCATGAACACTGAAGCTTTCTTT	CASSLGGVMNTEAFF
TRBV28	NA	TRBD1	TRBJ1-5	TGTGCCAGCAGTAAAACGACAGGGAGGGTCCAGCCCCAGCATTTT	CASSKTTGRVQPQHF
TRBV10-3	few	NA	TRBJ2-7	TGTGCCATCAGTGAGCATAGGGAGCAGTACTTC	CAISEHREQYF
TRBV6-1	NA	TRBD1	TRBJ1-6	TGTGCCAGCAGTGTTACTTCGGGACAGAACTATAATTCACCCCTCCACTTT	CASSVTSGQNYNSPLHF
TRBV18	NA	TRBD1	TRBJ1-6	TGTGCCAGCTCACCGGCCTCAGGGGGGGCCTCACCCCTCCACTTT	CASSPASGGASPLHF
TRBV29-1	NA	NA	TRBJ2-7	TGCAGCGTTGAGACCGCGATAACAGGGATTCAGTACTTC	CSVETAITGIQYF
TRBV19	NA	NA	TRBJ2-1	TGTGCCAGTAGTATAGTAGGACGGCGGAGGAGCTCCTACAATGAGCAGTTCTTC	CASSIVGRRRSSYNEQFF
TRBV6-1	NA	NA	TRBJ2-7	TGTGCCAGCACTCCGGAGGCGTCTTGGGGCTACGAGCAGTACTTC	CASTPEASWGYEQYF
TRBV5-1	NA	NA	TRBJ1-3	TGCGCCAGCAGCTTGGGGCTCGGCTCCCTTGGAAACACCATATATTTT	CASSLGLGSLGNTIYF
TRBV28	medium-sized	TRBD1	TRBJ1-5	TGTGCCAGCAGTTTCCGGACAGGGGGGTTTGGTCAGCCCCAGCATTTT	CASSFRTGGFGQPQHF
TRBV11-2	few	TRBD1	TRBJ2-7	TGTGCCAGCAGCTCTTGGACAGGGTCCTACGAGCAGTACTTC	CASSSWTGSYEQYF
TRBV15	NA	NA	TRBJ2-7	TGTGCCACCAGCAGAGATCCTTTGTTGGGGTCCGAGCAGTACTTC	CATSRDPLLGSEQYF
TRBV5-1	NA	TRBD2	TRBJ2-1	TGCGCCAGCACCCTTGGCGGAGGGAGGGATGAGCAGTTCTTC	CASTLGGGRDEQFF
TRBV7-9	NA	NA	TRBJ2-1	TGTGCCAGCAGCTTAGCTCACGGGGAAGGACTATACAATGAGCAGTTCTTC	CASSLAHGEGLYNEQFF
TRBV6-6	once	NA	TRBJ1-5	TGTGCCAGCAGTAAACCGGGGTCGGAACAGCCCCAGCATTTT	CASSKPGSEQPQHF
TRBV5-4	once	NA	TRBJ1-1	TGTGCCACAGGAGGGGCGAACACTGAAGCTTTCTTT	CATGGANTEAFF
TRBV29-1	NA	NA	TRBJ1-3	TGCAGCGTCGAATACGGGAACACCATATATTTT	CSVEYGNTIYF
TRBV6-5	once	TRBD1	TRBJ1-2	TGTGCCAGCAGTTACCGAAGGACAGGGGGAAACTATGGCTACACCTTC	CASSYRRTGGNYGYTF
TRBV18	NA	NA	TRBJ2-2	TGTGCCAGCTCACCAATCTTATCGAACACCGGGGAGCTGTTTTTT	CASSPILSNTGELFF
TRBV6-5	NA	TRBD1	TRBJ1-6	TGTGCCAGCAGACCCCCGGGACAGGCATATTCACCCCTCCACTTT	CASRPPGQAYSPLHF
TRBV4-1	NA	NA	TRBJ1-1	TGCGCCAGCAGCGCTCCAACCACAGGGTTGGACACTGAAGCTTTCTTT	CASSAPTTGLDTEAFF